The 4 T cell receptor beta chains listed next were all sequenced from one sample in a study of spatial heterogeneity in lung cancer (dated by TCRdb to between 2018 and 2020). To prepare the library, 5' RACE was applied. This sample was sequenced with a NextSeq 500. TCRdb trimmed the raw reads at Q25, called clones with MiXCR and kept productive beta chains. Rows with one shared CDR3 protein collapse into an entry with the most common genes and DNA. The sample table records around 47,000 distinct CDR3 sequences; 7.4% of these occur just once. Approximately 40% of the sample comes from the top ten. This specimen's time point label, per the study, means: blood at routine non-recurrence follow-up after resection. Whole RNA extracted from tumor and nontumor lung tissue, or from cryopreserved PBMC samples, was used for TCR sequencing without cell sorting. The sample consisted of PBMCs, taken at follow-up. These receptors originate from a female donor with early-stage non-small cell lung cancer.

The V and J genes are TRBV14 and TRBJ2-5, with D possibly being TRBD1 or TRBD2 (5 bases each). Per germline, CDR1 SGHDN and CDR2 FVKESK. The CDR3 has 18 amino acids. V lost 2 bases, J lost 0 bases, and 19 bases lay in between. The DNA of the CDR3 is TGTGCCAGCAGCCAATGGGCCGGGGCCCAACCACACCAAGAGACCCAGTACTTC. It specifies CASSQWAGAQPHQETQYF.

This chain uses TRBV7-9 with TRBJ2-5, with D tentatively TRBD1 or TRBD2 (5 bases each). Germline V gives CDR1 SEHNR, CDR2 FQNEAQ (reference sequence). The CDR3 extends over 15 amino acids. Trimming shortened V by 2 bases and J by 5 bases, and 15 bases separated the two germline ends. The CDR3 is CASSLRDPDKETQYF. The CDR3, as DNA: TGTGCCAGCAGCTTACGGGACCCAGATAAGGAGACCCAGTACTTC.

This clonotype was counted many times. The chain recombines TRBV29-1 with TRBJ2-3, with 9 bases fitting TRBD2. The CDR3 length is 11 residues. The ends lost 5 bases at V and 12 bases at J; junction bases unmatched: 6. The germline V gene has CDR1 SQVTM and CDR2 ANQGSEA. The CDR3 loop is CSVLSGGRQYF. The CDR3 region has the DNA TGCAGCGTTCTTAGCGGGGGTCGCCAGTATTTT.

This clonotype was seen a handful of times. The J gene is TRBJ2-2, the V gene TRBV20-1; D unclear. V lost 5 bases and J 0 bases, leaving 10 bases between the germline ends. This CDR3 contains 14 residues. CDR1 is DFQATT and CDR2 is SNEGSKA in the germline V gene (reference sequence). In nucleotides, the CDR3 is TGCAGTGCTCCCCAATGGGCGAACACCGGGGAGCTGTTTTTT. Amino acids: CSAPQWANTGELFF.